The rows below give T cell receptor beta chains drawn from one sample of a study of regulatory T cells in long-lasting Graves disease. TCRdb redid the calling of the multiplex PCR reads with MiXCR, one entry per CDR3 protein. The table lists about 530,000 distinct CDR3 sequences, around 15% of them singletons, with 20% to 25% in the top ten. The same data also contributed to another study, on T cells in Graves' hyperthyroidism and ophthalmopathy.

Sequenced here: peripheral blood mononuclear cells (PBMCs), sampled at new diagnosis, from a patient treated with antithyroid drugs. Receptors were obtained from a woman aged 40 to 65 with Graves disease. The CDR3 runs from the conserved cysteine through the conserved F or W. The D gene is left open where the match is weak. Clone size is shown for a subset of rows, as once, few, many or a class of expanded clone.

d_call: TRBD1
j_call: TRBJ1-6
clone_size: few
v_call: TRBV6-5
cdr3_aa: CASSYSRQGSNSPLHF
cdr3_nt: TGTGCCAGCAGTTACTCGAGACAGGGGTCTAATTCACCCCTCCACTTT

d_call: NA
j_call: TRBJ1-2
clone_size: NA
v_call: TRBV28
cdr3_aa: CASSYIPGGTYEQYFGPGDGYTF
cdr3_nt: NA

d_call: NA
j_call: TRBJ1-2
clone_size: few
v_call: TRBV5-6
cdr3_aa: CASSSGPYGYTF
cdr3_nt: TGTGCCAGCAGCTCCGGACCTTATGGCTACACCTTC

d_call: NA
j_call: TRBJ1-4
clone_size: NA
v_call: TRBV4-1
cdr3_aa: CASSQGATEHEKLFF
cdr3_nt: TGCGCCAGCAGCCAAGGAGCGACAGAGCATGAAAAACTGTTTTTT

d_call: TRBD1
j_call: TRBJ1-1
clone_size: NA
v_call: TRBV29-1
cdr3_aa: CSATGERAEAFF
cdr3_nt: TGCAGCGCCACAGGGGAACGGGCTGAAGCTTTCTTT

d_call: TRBD2
j_call: TRBJ2-7
clone_size: many
v_call: TRBV2
cdr3_aa: CASSPLAGGPPEQYF
cdr3_nt: TGTGCCAGCAGCCCCCTAGCGGGGGGCCCCCCCGAGCAGTACTTC

d_call: NA
j_call: TRBJ1-3
clone_size: many
v_call: TRBV7-3
cdr3_aa: CASSFHDGRGSGNTIYF
cdr3_nt: TGTGCCAGCAGCTTTCATGACGGCAGGGGATCTGGAAACACCATATATTTT

d_call: NA
j_call: TRBJ2-3
clone_size: few
v_call: TRBV5-4
cdr3_aa: CASSPTAAVTDTQYF
cdr3_nt: TGTGCCAGCAGTCCAACAGCGGCCGTCACAGATACGCAGTATTTT

d_call: NA
j_call: TRBJ2-1
clone_size: many
v_call: TRBV5-1
cdr3_aa: CASSLGPVGGMNEQFF
cdr3_nt: TGCGCCAGCAGCTTGGGCCCAGTAGGAGGGATGAATGAGCAGTTCTTC

d_call: NA
j_call: TRBJ1-1
clone_size: NA
v_call: TRBV7-2
cdr3_aa: CASSLVGAKNTEAFF
cdr3_nt: TGTGCCAGCAGCTTAGTGGGGGCCAAGAACACTGAAGCTTTCTTT

d_call: NA
j_call: TRBJ2-1
clone_size: many
v_call: TRBV2
cdr3_aa: CASSAMPRAEQFF
cdr3_nt: TGTGCCAGCAGTGCGATGCCCCGTGCTGAGCAGTTCTTC

d_call: NA
j_call: TRBJ1-2
clone_size: few
v_call: TRBV5-1
cdr3_aa: CASSRGTEDGYTF
cdr3_nt: TGCGCCAGCAGCAGAGGGACGGAGGATGGCTACACCTTC

d_call: NA
j_call: TRBJ2-7
clone_size: few
v_call: TRBV9
cdr3_aa: CASSLGTTGEQYF
cdr3_nt: TGTGCCAGCAGCCTCGGGACAACGGGGGAGCAGTACTTC

d_call: NA
j_call: TRBJ1-6
clone_size: NA
v_call: TRBV20-1
cdr3_aa: CSARDFDSPLHF
cdr3_nt: TGCAGTGCTAGGGACTTTGATTCACCCCTCCACTTT

d_call: NA
j_call: TRBJ1-2
clone_size: many
v_call: TRBV2
cdr3_aa: CASRGVRGYTF
cdr3_nt: TGTGCCAGCAGGGGGGTGCGTGGCTACACCTTC

d_call: TRBD2
j_call: TRBJ2-1
clone_size: NA
v_call: TRBV12-3/TRBV12-4
cdr3_aa: CASSLLLAGEGEQFF
cdr3_nt: TGTGCCAGCAGTTTACTTCTAGCGGGGGAGGGTGAGCAGTTCTTC

d_call: NA
j_call: TRBJ1-6
clone_size: NA
v_call: TRBV27
cdr3_aa: CASSWRWGGKNSPLHF
cdr3_nt: TGTGCCAGCAGCTGGCGATGGGGGGGAAAAAATTCACCCCTCCACTTT

d_call: TRBD1
j_call: TRBJ1-5
clone_size: few
v_call: TRBV7-2
cdr3_aa: CASSLGGTGQQPQHF
cdr3_nt: TGTGCCAGCAGCTTAGGAGGGACAGGGCAACAGCCCCAGCATTTT

d_call: NA
j_call: TRBJ2-1
clone_size: many
v_call: TRBV11-2
cdr3_aa: CASSLNTLSGEQFF
cdr3_nt: TGTGCCAGCAGCTTAAATACCTTGAGCGGCGAGCAGTTCTTC

d_call: NA
j_call: TRBJ1-4
clone_size: few
v_call: TRBV5-8
cdr3_aa: CASSLISGPQEKLFF
cdr3_nt: TGTGCCAGCAGCTTGATCTCCGGACCACAGGAAAAACTGTTTTTT

d_call: NA
j_call: TRBJ1-2
clone_size: many
v_call: TRBV28
cdr3_aa: CASHRVGYGYTF
cdr3_nt: TGTGCCAGCCACCGCGTTGGCTATGGCTACACCTTC

d_call: TRBD1
j_call: TRBJ2-7
clone_size: NA
v_call: TRBV4-1
cdr3_aa: CASSQETGGSYEQYF
cdr3_nt: TGCGCCAGCAGCCAGGAGACAGGGGGCTCTTACGAGCAGTACTTC

d_call: NA
j_call: TRBJ2-2
clone_size: NA
v_call: TRBV7-3
cdr3_aa: CASSPSRVLNTGELFF
cdr3_nt: TGTGCCAGCAGCCCCAGCAGGGTGTTGAACACCGGGGAGCTGTTTTTT

d_call: TRBD1
j_call: TRBJ1-2
clone_size: many
v_call: TRBV7-2
cdr3_aa: CASSPDRGLGYGYTF
cdr3_nt: TGTGCCAGCAGCCCCGACAGGGGGCTAGGCTATGGCTACACCTTC

d_call: NA
j_call: TRBJ1-6
clone_size: few
v_call: TRBV2
cdr3_aa: CASSEDRSLNSPLHF
cdr3_nt: TGTGCCAGCAGTGAGGATAGATCCCTTAATTCACCCCTCCACTTT

d_call: NA
j_call: TRBJ2-7
clone_size: many
v_call: TRBV12-3/TRBV12-4
cdr3_aa: CASRGLSGPYEQYF
cdr3_nt: TGTGCCAGCCGGGGTTTGAGTGGACCATACGAGCAGTACTTC

d_call: NA
j_call: TRBJ2-7
clone_size: NA
v_call: TRBV19
cdr3_aa: CASSDRYSTPGNRAYEQYF
cdr3_nt: TGTGCCAGTAGTGACCGCTATTCAACCCCTGGGAATCGGGCCTACGAGCAGTACTTC

d_call: NA
j_call: TRBJ2-2
clone_size: few
v_call: TRBV30
cdr3_aa: CAWSVLGTQITGELFF
cdr3_nt: TGTGCCTGGAGTGTACTTGGGACTCAAATCACCGGGGAGCTGTTTTTT

d_call: TRBD1
j_call: TRBJ2-3
clone_size: many
v_call: TRBV27
cdr3_aa: CASSSTGIIDTQYF
cdr3_nt: TGTGCCAGCTCCTCGACAGGGATCATAGATACGCAGTATTTT

d_call: TRBD1
j_call: TRBJ2-2
clone_size: many
v_call: TRBV2
cdr3_aa: CASTDLDRRNTGELFF
cdr3_nt: TGTGCCAGCACAGACCTGGACAGGAGGAACACCGGGGAGCTGTTTTTT

d_call: TRBD1
j_call: TRBJ1-1
clone_size: many
v_call: TRBV24-1
cdr3_aa: CATRGQGGAFF
cdr3_nt: TGTGCCACCAGAGGACAGGGGGGAGCTTTCTTT

d_call: NA
j_call: TRBJ1-5
clone_size: NA
v_call: TRBV7-8
cdr3_aa: CASSSSTGSNQPQHF
cdr3_nt: TGTGCCAGCAGCTCCTCGACAGGTAGCAATCAGCCCCAGCATTTT

d_call: NA
j_call: TRBJ1-2
clone_size: many
v_call: TRBV20-1
cdr3_aa: CSARPRTENYGYTF
cdr3_nt: TGCAGTGCTAGACCCAGGACAGAGAACTATGGCTACACCTTC

d_call: TRBD2
j_call: TRBJ2-1
clone_size: few
v_call: TRBV20-1
cdr3_aa: CSAPGRGGPYNEQFF
cdr3_nt: TGCAGTGCCCCGGGACGGGGGGGCCCATACAATGAGCAGTTCTTC

d_call: NA
j_call: TRBJ1-5
clone_size: many
v_call: TRBV7-9
cdr3_aa: CASSPKDSGDQPQHF
cdr3_nt: TGTGCCAGCAGCCCAAAGGACAGTGGGGATCAGCCCCAGCATTTT

d_call: TRBD2
j_call: TRBJ2-4
clone_size: few
v_call: TRBV3-1
cdr3_aa: CASSQLAGLAKNIQYF
cdr3_nt: TGTGCCAGCAGCCAGCTAGCGGGGTTAGCCAAAAACATTCAGTACTTC

d_call: NA
j_call: TRBJ2-2
clone_size: once
v_call: TRBV7-9
cdr3_aa: CASSQARFNTGELFF
cdr3_nt: TGTGCCAGCAGTCAAGCTCGGTTCAACACCGGGGAGCTGTTTTTT

d_call: NA
j_call: TRBJ1-1
clone_size: many
v_call: TRBV2
cdr3_aa: CASTETPTNTEAFF
cdr3_nt: TGTGCCAGCACTGAGACACCAACGAACACTGAAGCTTTCTTT

d_call: NA
j_call: TRBJ1-3
clone_size: NA
v_call: TRBV19
cdr3_aa: CASSIPYTSGNTIYF
cdr3_nt: TGTGCCAGTAGTATACCCTACACCTCTGGAAACACCATATATTTT

d_call: NA
j_call: TRBJ1-3
clone_size: NA
v_call: TRBV7-6
cdr3_aa: CASSGSGNTIYF
cdr3_nt: TGTGCCAGTAGCGGCTCTGGAAACACCATATATTTT

d_call: TRBD2
j_call: TRBJ2-1
clone_size: NA
v_call: TRBV18
cdr3_aa: CASSPPGLAGGLYNEQFF
cdr3_nt: TGTGCCAGCTCACCACCGGGACTAGCGGGGGGGCTCTACAATGAGCAGTTCTTC

d_call: TRBD2
j_call: TRBJ2-1
clone_size: many
v_call: TRBV28
cdr3_aa: CASSSQELAGGLYSYNEQFF
cdr3_nt: TGTGCCAGCAGTTCCCAAGAACTAGCGGGGGGCCTCTACTCCTACAATGAGCAGTTCTTC

d_call: TRBD1
j_call: TRBJ1-5
clone_size: NA
v_call: TRBV20-1
cdr3_aa: CSARQGVGQPQHF
cdr3_nt: TGCAGTGCTAGGCAGGGGGTAGGTCAGCCCCAGCATTTT

d_call: NA
j_call: TRBJ2-3
clone_size: few
v_call: TRBV6-1
cdr3_aa: CASVLRAVTDTQYF
cdr3_nt: TGTGCCAGCGTTCTCAGGGCCGTCACAGATACGCAGTATTTT

d_call: NA
j_call: TRBJ2-2
clone_size: many
v_call: TRBV6-5
cdr3_aa: CASSYFGAGELFF
cdr3_nt: TGTGCCAGCAGTTACTTTGGTGCCGGGGAGCTGTTTTTT

d_call: NA
j_call: TRBJ1-3
clone_size: NA
v_call: TRBV6-5
cdr3_aa: CASSFSLQGGLNTIYF
cdr3_nt: TGTGCCAGCAGTTTCTCCTTACAGGGCGGATTGAACACCATATATTTT

d_call: TRBD2
j_call: TRBJ2-1
clone_size: many
v_call: TRBV29-1
cdr3_aa: CSGGGYEQFF
cdr3_nt: TGCAGCGGGGGGGGTTATGAGCAGTTCTTC

d_call: NA
j_call: TRBJ2-3
clone_size: NA
v_call: TRBV11-2
cdr3_aa: CASRLWGQSDTQYF
cdr3_nt: TGTGCCAGCAGATTGTGGGGGCAGTCAGATACGCAGTATTTT

d_call: NA
j_call: TRBJ2-1
clone_size: NA
v_call: TRBV24-1
cdr3_aa: CATSDLETEYEQFF
cdr3_nt: TGTGCCACCAGTGATTTGGAGACAGAATATGAGCAGTTCTTC

d_call: NA
j_call: TRBJ1-1
clone_size: many
v_call: TRBV3-1
cdr3_aa: CASSQTSGPTEAFF
cdr3_nt: TGTGCCAGCAGCCAAACATCGGGGCCCACTGAAGCTTTCTTT

d_call: TRBD1
j_call: TRBJ1-6
clone_size: many
v_call: TRBV6-1
cdr3_aa: CASSEPGGTSPLHF
cdr3_nt: TGTGCCAGCAGTGAGCCAGGGGGCACTTCACCCCTCCACTTT

d_call: TRBD1
j_call: TRBJ1-1
clone_size: many
v_call: TRBV30
cdr3_aa: CAWSLKQGWTEAFF
cdr3_nt: TGTGCCTGGAGTCTGAAACAGGGGTGGACTGAAGCTTTCTTT

d_call: NA
j_call: TRBJ2-1
clone_size: few
v_call: TRBV9
cdr3_aa: CASSTDNEQFF
cdr3_nt: TGTGCCAGCAGCACAGACAATGAGCAGTTCTTC

d_call: NA
j_call: TRBJ2-3
clone_size: few
v_call: TRBV2
cdr3_aa: CASTHVTQYF
cdr3_nt: TGTGCCAGCACCCACGTTACGCAGTATTTT

d_call: NA
j_call: TRBJ1-4
clone_size: many
v_call: TRBV10-3
cdr3_aa: CAISEAAFGEKLFF
cdr3_nt: TGTGCCATCAGTGAAGCAGCGTTTGGTGAAAAACTGTTTTTT

d_call: NA
j_call: TRBJ2-7
clone_size: NA
v_call: TRBV27
cdr3_aa: CASSPRDTGGEQYF
cdr3_nt: TGTGCCAGCAGCCCCCGGGACACGGGAGGTGAGCAGTACTTC

d_call: TRBD2
j_call: TRBJ2-7
clone_size: many
v_call: TRBV3-1
cdr3_aa: CASSQGSGGEQYF
cdr3_nt: TGTGCCAGCAGCCAGGGCAGCGGGGGTGAGCAGTACTTC

d_call: TRBD1
j_call: TRBJ2-7
clone_size: NA
v_call: TRBV3-1
cdr3_aa: CASSRGQGESYEQYF
cdr3_nt: TGTGCCAGCAGCCGCGGACAGGGTGAGAGCTACGAGCAGTACTTC

d_call: NA
j_call: TRBJ2-5
clone_size: many
v_call: TRBV2
cdr3_aa: CASSERGFGGQETQYF
cdr3_nt: TGTGCCAGCAGTGAAAGGGGGTTCGGAGGCCAAGAGACCCAGTACTTC